This is a list of T cell receptor beta chains from one sample in a study of T cell changes during pregnancy in multiple sclerosis. Sequencing used immunoSEQ multiplex PCR; TCRdb keeps in-frame clones, though not all of them. The sample yields approximately 130,000 clones, 95% to 98% seen once. This specimen was peripheral blood, taken after pregnancy. All receptors derive from a female donor with multiple sclerosis, enrolled in a pregnancy study. Each CDR3 is given with its conserved first and last residue. D genes are given only for firm matches. The size field is filled for only some rows; it gives once, few, many or a size class.

V gene	clone size	J gene	D gene	CDR3 protein	CDR3 DNA
TRBV28	NA	TRBJ1-3	TRBD1	CASTPGGAGNTIYF	TGTGCCAGCACCCCAGGGGGCGCGGGAAACACCATATATTTT
TRBV5-1	NA	TRBJ2-4	TRBD1	CASSPTRGPQGAKNIQYF	TGCGCCAGCAGCCCCACTAGGGGCCCACAGGGGGCCAAAAACATTCAGTACTTC
TRBV2	NA	TRBJ2-1	NA	CASEEERNEQFF	TGTGCCAGCGAAGAGGAACGCAATGAGCAGTTCTTC
TRBV6-6	once	TRBJ1-1	NA	CASSYGRYTEAFF	TGTGCCAGCAGTTACGGCAGGTACACTGAAGCTTTCTTT
TRBV5-1	NA	TRBJ1-2	NA	CASSSPETVSYTF	TGCGCCAGCAGCTCTCCTGAGACAGTTTCCTACACCTTC
TRBV4-3	NA	TRBJ2-7	TRBD2	CASSQELGGGSSSYEQYF	TGCGCCAGCAGCCAAGAGTTGGGCGGGGGATCGAGCTCCTACGAGCAGTACTTC
TRBV27	NA	TRBJ1-1	NA	CASSLGHKNTEAFF	TGTGCCAGCAGTCTCGGACACAAGAACACTGAAGCTTTCTTT
TRBV29-1	NA	TRBJ1-2	TRBD1	CSVEQPGTGFYGYTF	TGCAGCGTTGAACAGCCAGGGACAGGGTTCTATGGCTACACCTTC
TRBV6-1	NA	TRBJ2-7	NA	CASSRSSLSYEQYF	TGTGCCAGCAGTAGGAGTTCCCTCTCCTACGAGCAGTACTTC
TRBV4-2	few	TRBJ2-2	NA	CASSQVATGVSGELFF	TGTGCCAGCAGCCAAGTGGCGACAGGCGTATCTGGGGAGCTGTTTTTT
TRBV7-9	NA	TRBJ2-3	TRBD1	CASSSRQGADTQYF	TGTGCCAGCAGCTCCCGACAGGGAGCAGATACGCAGTATTTT
TRBV2	once	TRBJ2-2	TRBD1	CASSPMGQMNTGELFF	TGTGCCAGCAGTCCTATGGGACAGATGAACACCGGGGAGCTGTTTTTT
TRBV28	NA	TRBJ2-7	TRBD2	CASSLTSGSYEQYF	TGTGCCAGCAGTTTGACTAGCGGCTCCTACGAGCAGTACTTC
TRBV6-4	NA	TRBJ2-3	TRBD2	CASSGTSGTDTQYF	TGTGCCAGCAGTGGGACTAGCGGGACAGATACGCAGTATTTT
TRBV7-8	NA	TRBJ1-5	NA	CASSLARRQGFQPQHF	TGTGCCAGCAGCTTAGCGCGTAGGCAGGGGTTTCAGCCCCAGCATTTT
TRBV7-2	NA	TRBJ2-3	NA	CASSLGLAADTQYF	TGTGCCAGCAGCCTCGGTCTTGCGGCAGATACGCAGTATTTT
TRBV19	NA	TRBJ2-7	NA	CASSMRDADTYEQYF	TGTGCCAGTAGTATGCGGGACGCTGACACCTACGAGCAGTACTTC
TRBV28	NA	TRBJ1-5	TRBD1	CASSLRTGGDQPQHF	TGTGCCAGCAGTTTAAGGACAGGGGGCGATCAGCCCCAGCATTTT
TRBV19	NA	TRBJ2-1	NA	CASSIDIVYNEQFF	TGTGCCAGTAGTATAGATATAGTCTACAATGAGCAGTTCTTC
TRBV5-1	NA	TRBJ2-3	TRBD2	CASSTGTSDTDTQYF	TGCGCCAGCAGCACCGGGACTAGCGACACAGATACGCAGTATTTT
TRBV13	NA	TRBJ2-1	TRBD1	CASSPPGQGYNEQFF	TGTGCCAGCAGCCCTCCGGGACAGGGCTACAATGAGCAGTTCTTC
TRBV28	NA	TRBJ1-1	TRBD1	CASSETGGHGATEAFF	TGTGCCAGCAGTGAAACAGGGGGCCATGGTGCCACTGAAGCTTTCTTT
TRBV2	NA	TRBJ2-5	TRBD1	CASSVDRAQETQYF	TGTGCCAGCAGTGTGGACAGGGCCCAAGAGACCCAGTACTTC
TRBV5-1	NA	TRBJ1-1	NA	CASIGGRSNTEAFF	TGCGCCAGCATTGGGGGCAGATCGAACACTGAAGCTTTCTTT
TRBV5-6	NA	TRBJ2-5	TRBD1	CASSWWDRGGETQYF	TGTGCCAGCAGCTGGTGGGACAGGGGGGGAGAGACCCAGTACTTC
TRBV9	NA	TRBJ1-1	TRBD1	CASSVDLAGGLRTEAFF	TGTGCCAGCAGCGTAGATTTGGCAGGGGGCTTACGAACTGAAGCTTTCTTT
TRBV15	NA	TRBJ2-7	TRBD1	CATSRDRGRYEQYF	TGTGCCACCAGCAGGGACAGGGGGAGGTACGAGCAGTACTTC
TRBV19	NA	TRBJ2-5	NA	CASSGAARETQYF	TGTGCCAGTAGTGGGGCTGCCAGGGAGACCCAGTACTTC
TRBV28	NA	TRBJ1-1	TRBD1	CASSPPGGGTEAFF	TGTGCCAGCAGTCCCCCAGGGGGAGGCACTGAAGCTTTCTTT
TRBV11-2	NA	TRBJ1-2	NA	CASSLVDSNYGYTF	TGTGCCAGCAGCTTAGTTGACAGCAACTATGGCTACACCTTC
TRBV7-9	once	TRBJ1-3	TRBD1	CASNTGDSGNTIYF	TGTGCCAGCAATACAGGGGACTCTGGAAACACCATATATTTT
TRBV28	NA	TRBJ1-5	TRBD1	CASSPPGQGGLGYQPQHF	TGTGCCAGCAGTCCACCGGGACAGGGGGGGTTAGGCTATCAGCCCCAGCATTTT
TRBV9	NA	TRBJ2-1	TRBD2	CASSVTSGFYNEQFF	TGTGCCAGCAGCGTTACTAGCGGGTTCTACAATGAGCAGTTCTTC
TRBV28	NA	TRBJ1-5	TRBD1	CASIVAGQAVNQPQHF	TGTGCCAGCATCGTAGCTGGACAGGCTGTGAATCAGCCCCAGCATTTT
TRBV9	NA	TRBJ2-1	NA	CASSVESSTYNEQFF	TGTGCCAGCAGCGTAGAGTCTAGCACCTACAATGAGCAGTTCTTC
TRBV29-1	NA	TRBJ1-4	TRBD1	CSVVPGQGGEKLFF	TGCAGCGTTGTCCCCGGACAGGGCGGGGAAAAACTGTTTTTT
TRBV27	once	TRBJ2-5	TRBD2	CASSLREGLGGQYF	TGTGCCAGCAGCCTTCGGGAGGGCCTGGGGGGCCAGTACTTC
TRBV6-6	NA	TRBJ2-1	TRBD1	CASSPGGNEQFF	TGTGCCAGCAGTCCAGGGGGCAATGAGCAGTTCTTC